The 29 T cell receptor beta chains in this list originate from one sample, sequenced in a study of cytomegalovirus exposure and HLA in healthy donors (dated by TCRdb to 2016 to 2017). Libraries were made using the immunoSEQ multiplex PCR assay. The multiplex PCR relied on a mix of 60 forward primers for TCR Vbeta segments and 13 reverse primers for TCR Jbeta segments. The source is immuneACCESS, and TCRdb retained only in-frame sequences with V and J called. Part of the clones is not carried over; for the studies checked, unresolved V genes explain less than half of this, and the remainder is unexplained. For this sample the table gives 200,000 or so clones, of which 75% to 90% were detected only once. 6.5% of the sample is held by the ten biggest clonotypes. Sequencing input: PBMCs. The receptors were sampled from a woman in her forties or fifties in good health and CMV-seropositive.

The chain employs TRBV6-1 and TRBJ1-5; TRBD1 might be the D (6 bases). Germline lookup yields CDR1 MNHNS and CDR2 SASEGT. CDR3 size: 14 residues. V was clipped by 2 bases and J by 11 bases, with 16 bases between them. The CDR3: CASSEPYGTRAQHF. The CDR3, as DNA: TGTGCCAGCAGTGAACCTTATGGGACACGAGCCCAGCATTTT.

The chain carries TRBV12-5 and TRBJ2-2, with D maybe TRBD2 (6 bases). V dropped 0 bases and J dropped 4 bases, with 33 bases sitting between them. Germline CDR1 is LGHNT and CDR2 is FRNRAP. There are 23 residues in the CDR3. CDR3 sequence (DNA): TGTGCTAGTGGTTTGGTACCACAAGTGGGGGACTCCAAGAGGGCCTTAACCACCGGGGAGCTGTTTTTT. Residues: CASGLVPQVGDSKRALTTGELFF.

J is TRBJ1-4 and V is TRBV7-8, with 7 bases identical to TRBD1. V gave up 4 bases and J gave up 4 bases; unmatched junction bases: 6. This CDR3 is built from 15 residues. Germline values: CDR1 SGHVS, CDR2 FQNEAQ. The CDR3 sequence is CASSYNRGYNEKLFF. CDR3 nucleotides: TGTGCCAGCAGCTACAACAGGGGCTATAATGAAAAACTGTTTTTT.

The genes are TRBV5-1 and TRBJ1-4; 11 nucleotides line up with TRBD1. CDR1 and CDR2 from the germline V gene are SGHRS and YFSETQ. CDR3 size: 17 residues. Trimming cost V 4 bases and J 0 bases; bases outside gene matches: 5. The chain's CDR3 is CASSRGQGASTNEKLFF. For the CDR3, the DNA is TGCGCCAGCAGCCGCGGACAGGGGGCTTCAACTAATGAAAAACTGTTTTTT.

The chain joins TRBV5-1 to TRBJ1-1; D is perhaps TRBD1 (6 bases). The CDR3 is made up of 14 amino acids. The V gene lost 2 bases and the J gene lost 5 bases, with 13 bases spanning the gap. Germline lookup yields CDR1 SGHRS and CDR2 YFSETQ. CDR3 DNA: TGCGCCAGCAGCTTACGGGGGGCGGAAACTGAAGCTTTCTTT. It translates to CASSLRGAETEAFF.

The chain recombines TRBV28 with TRBJ2-2, with TRBD1 matching 9 bases. This CDR3 contains 15 residues. V lost 3 bases, J lost 6 bases, and 5 bases stayed unmatched. Germline V lookup: CDR1 MDHEN, CDR2 SYDVKM. CDR3 sequence: CASSLGQGFPGELFF. CDR3 in DNA: TGTGCCAGCAGTTTGGGACAGGGCTTCCCCGGGGAGCTGTTTTTT.

This clone was observed a few times. The chain recombines TRBV19 with TRBJ2-3; D may be TRBD1 (6 bases). Trimming pared 5 bases from V and 3 bases from J, leaving 15 bases between. The CDR3 consists of 15 residues. Germline V gives CDR1 LNHDA, CDR2 SQIVND (reference sequence). The CDR3, as DNA: TGTGCCAGTAGTTCGAATGACAGGAGAACAGATACGCAGTATTTT. It specifies CASSSNDRRTDTQYF.

In this sample, this clone turned up a few times. The CDR3 here is CASGSGFGGYTF. The CDR3 DNA follows: TGTGCCAGCGGCTCGGGGTTTGGTGGCTACACCTTC. The chain combines TRBV11-2 with TRBJ1-2; D remains ambiguous. V was clipped by 8 bases and J by 7 bases, with 14 bases between them. Germline V CDR1 and CDR2: SGHAT, FQNNGV. The CDR3 loop spans 12 amino acids.

The rearrangement links TRBV6-6 to TRBJ2-7; D might be TRBD1 (5 bases). The CDR3 totals 12 residues. V was cut by 6 bases and J by 2 bases, with 8 bases left in between. Per the germline V gene, CDR1 is MNHNY and CDR2 is SVGAGI (reference sequence). CDR3 amino acids: CASRDSTYEQYF. CDR3 DNA: TGTGCCAGCAGAGACAGTACCTACGAGCAGTACTTC.

The chain employs TRBV2 and TRBJ2-1; 7 nucleotides line up with TRBD2. With 6 bases clipped from V and 0 bases from J, the junction kept 2 bases outside the gene matches. The CDR3 extends over 14 amino acids. Per germline, CDR1 SNHLY and CDR2 FYNNEI. The DNA of the CDR3 is TGTGCCAGCAGGCTAGCGGTCTCCTACAATGAGCAGTTCTTC. This sequence encodes CASRLAVSYNEQFF.

This chain uses TRBV27 with TRBJ1-4; D may be TRBD1 (5 bases). The CDR3 length is 13 residues. The germline CDR1 and CDR2 sequences are MNHEY and SMNVEV (reference sequence). V lost 6 bases and J 5 bases, leaving 10 bases between the germline ends. The CDR3 nucleotides are TGTGCCAGCAGGGGGGGGGTCAATGAAAAACTGTTTTTT. This translates into CASRGGVNEKLFF.

The chain employs TRBV19 and TRBJ1-1; D possibly corresponds to TRBD1 (5 bases). CDR1 is LNHDA, CDR2 SQIVND, per germline (reference sequence). V lost 4 bases, J lost 6 bases, and 12 bases lay in between. The CDR3 has 13 amino acids. The CDR3 is CASSTSTGAEAFF. CDR3 sequence (DNA): TGTGCCAGTAGTACCTCTACGGGGGCTGAAGCTTTCTTT.

This clone showed up just once. This sequence joins TRBV7-2 and TRBJ2-7; 9 nucleotides match TRBD2. The germline CDR1 and CDR2 sequences are SGHTA and FQGNSA. The CDR3 has 13 amino acids. V lost 3 bases, J lost 3 bases, and 0 bases stayed unmatched. CDR3 nucleotides: TGTGCCAGCAGCTTTAGCGGGAGCTACGAGCAGTACTTC. It translates to CASSFSGSYEQYF.

The chain links TRBV4-1 to TRBJ2-1, with TRBD2 as a possible D gene (6 bases). The CDR3 spans 19 residues. CDR1 MGHRA and CDR2 YSYEKL come from the germline V gene. Deletions cut 4 bases from V and 2 bases from J, with 24 bases between. The CDR3 sequence: CASSPIPAILSGPYNEQFF. For the CDR3, the DNA is TGCGCCAGCAGCCCCATCCCAGCCATCCTCAGCGGGCCCTACAATGAGCAGTTCTTC.

This chain connects TRBV27 to TRBJ2-7; 7 bases are shared with TRBD1. CDR1 is MNHEY and CDR2 is SMNVEV in the germline V gene (reference sequence). The junction had 9 bases not matched to a gene; V was cut back by 6 bases and J by 4 bases. There are 14 residues in the CDR3. The CDR3 DNA reads as TGTGCCAGCAGGCGGACAGGTTGGGGTTACGAGCAGTACTTC. Translating it yields CASRRTGWGYEQYF.

The chain joins TRBV28 to TRBJ2-7, with D possibly TRBD2 on 6 matching bases. V dropped 3 bases and J dropped 0 bases, with 15 bases sitting between them. The germline gives CDR1 MDHEN, CDR2 SYDVKM. The CDR3 sequence is 16 residues long. CDR3 region: CASSFVLRDGSYEQYF. Here the CDR3 DNA reads TGTGCCAGCAGTTTCGTCCTGCGGGACGGCTCCTACGAGCAGTACTTC.

This sequence joins TRBV2 and TRBJ1-1; 7 positions match TRBD1. The V gene's germline CDR1 is SNHLY and CDR2 FYNNEI. The CDR3 extends over 15 amino acids. The ends lost 4 bases at V and 1 base at J; junction bases unmatched: 6. CDR3 loop: CASSVTGSGNTEAFF. In DNA form, the CDR3 reads TGTGCCAGCAGTGTGACAGGGAGTGGGAACACTGAAGCTTTCTTT.

In this sample, this clone turned up once. The V gene is TRBV6-1, the J gene TRBJ1-3, with a possible D match to TRBD1 (5 bases). The CDR3 consists of 14 residues. The V and J ends lost 5 bases and 2 bases respectively, with 10 bases between them. Germline loops: CDR1 MNHNS, CDR2 SASEGT. This CDR3 reads CASSWQGPGNTIYF. CDR3 in DNA: TGTGCCAGCAGTTGGCAGGGCCCTGGAAACACCATATATTTT.

This chain connects TRBV27 to TRBJ2-2, with TRBD1 matching over 8 bases. There are 15 residues in the CDR3. CDR1 is MNHEY and CDR2 is SMNVEV in the germline V gene (reference sequence). V gave up 5 bases and J gave up 4 bases; unmatched junction bases: 6. The CDR3: CASSKGQGSTGELFF. The CDR3 DNA sequence: TGTGCCAGCAGTAAAGGACAGGGAAGCACCGGGGAGCTGTTTTTT.

In its sample, this clone was seen a few times. The chain links TRBV25-1 to TRBJ2-5; D is possibly TRBD2 (6 bases). CDR3 length equals 16 residues. The V gene's germline CDR1 is MGHDK and CDR2 SYGVNS. V was pared by 10 bases and J by 2 bases, with 23 bases between. CDR3 sequence: CATEDGADGGQETQYF. DNA of the CDR3: TGTGCCACCGAGGATGGAGCGGACGGAGGGCAAGAGACCCAGTACTTC.

V gene TRBV10-3 combines with J gene TRBJ1-4; no firm D call. The CDR3 sequence is 14 residues long. The V and J ends lost 5 bases and 5 bases respectively, with 12 bases between them. CDR1 is ENHRY, CDR2 SYGVKD, per germline. The CDR3 sequence is CAISPGRGNEKLFF. The CDR3 DNA is TGTGCCATCAGTCCGGGTAGAGGGAATGAAAAACTGTTTTTT.

V usage is TRBV29-1 and J usage is TRBJ2-5, with 8 bases lining up with TRBD1. Germline values: CDR1 SQVTM, CDR2 ANQGSEA. The V gene end was trimmed by 7 bases and the J gene end by 5 bases; junction bases not matched to a gene: 3. The CDR3 sequence is 11 residues long. This CDR3 reads CSATGDETQYF. In DNA, the CDR3 is TGCAGCGCGACAGGGGACGAGACCCAGTACTTC.

V is TRBV18 and J is TRBJ2-1; D gene uncertain. Trimming pared 9 bases from V and 5 bases from J, leaving 11 bases between. The length of the CDR3 is 12 residues. CDR1 and CDR2 (germline): KGHSH, LQKENI. CDR3 nucleotide sequence: TGTGCCAGTTCTAACCTAGACAATGAGCAGTTCTTC. This encodes CASSNLDNEQFF.

A word on this clone: The sample contains more than one DNA sequence encoding this CDR3. The chain employs TRBV5-4 and TRBJ2-3; D is uncertain. The V and J ends lost 0 bases and 1 base respectively, with 3 bases between them. The CDR3 has 13 residues. Germline loops: CDR1 SGHNT, CDR2 YYREEE (reference sequence). The CDR3 reads CASSLAGTDTQYF. As DNA, the CDR3 is TGTGCCAGCAGCTTGGCTGGCACAGATACGCAGTATTTT.

V usage is TRBV9 and J usage is TRBJ1-2; a possible D gene is TRBD1 (5 bases). Germline V gene lookup returns CDR1 SGDLS and CDR2 YYNGEE. The V gene lost 4 bases and the J gene lost 3 bases, with 13 bases spanning the gap. The CDR3 totals 14 residues. This CDR3 reads CASSPRPGDYGYTF. The CDR3, as DNA: TGTGCCAGCAGCCCCCGGCCGGGGGACTATGGCTACACCTTC.

The chain joins TRBV28 to TRBJ2-5, with D unresolved. The CDR3 has 11 amino acids. Trimming took off 9 bases at V and 0 bases at J, with 5 bases between the two ends. The germline V gene has CDR1 MDHEN and CDR2 SYDVKM. CDR3 bases: TGTGCCAGTGTATACCAAGAGACCCAGTACTTC. It specifies CASVYQETQYF.

V gene TRBV28 combines with J gene TRBJ1-4; 7 positions match TRBD1. Germline lookup yields CDR1 MDHEN and CDR2 SYDVKM. J gave up 7 bases and V 6 bases, and 8 bases lay outside the gene matches. The CDR3 sequence is 14 residues long. CDR3 sequence: CASRLDRVVEKLFF. CDR3 sequence (DNA): TGTGCCAGCAGATTAGACAGGGTGGTTGAAAAACTGTTTTTT.

This chain uses TRBV19 with TRBJ2-2; 13 bases are a match to TRBD2. The length of the CDR3 is 16 residues. In germline, CDR1 is LNHDA, CDR2 SQIVND (reference sequence). V lost 4 bases and J lost 1; bases outside the gene matches: 0. The CDR3: CASSRTSGGNTGELFF. CDR3 nucleotides: TGTGCCAGTAGTAGGACTAGCGGGGGGAACACCGGGGAGCTGTTTTTT.

The V call is TRBV10-3, the J call TRBJ2-6, with 7 nucleotides matching TRBD1. The length of the CDR3 is 15 residues. V gave up 6 bases and J gave up 0 bases; unmatched junction bases: 2. Germline V gene sequence: CDR1 ENHRY, CDR2 SYGVKD. The CDR3 coding sequence is TGTGCCATCAGGCCAGGGGGCTCTGGGGCCAACGTCCTGACTTTC. Protein: CAIRPGGSGANVLTF.